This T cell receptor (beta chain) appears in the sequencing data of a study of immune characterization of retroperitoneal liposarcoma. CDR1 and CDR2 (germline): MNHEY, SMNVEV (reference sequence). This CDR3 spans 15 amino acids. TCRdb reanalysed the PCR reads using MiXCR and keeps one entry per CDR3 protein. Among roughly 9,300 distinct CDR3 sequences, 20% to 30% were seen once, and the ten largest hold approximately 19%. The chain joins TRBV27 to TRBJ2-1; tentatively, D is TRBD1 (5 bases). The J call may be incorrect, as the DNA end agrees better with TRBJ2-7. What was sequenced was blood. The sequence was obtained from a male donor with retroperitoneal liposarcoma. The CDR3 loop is CASSLYQGSSYEQYF. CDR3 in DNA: TGTGCCAGCAGTTTATATCAGGGTAGCTCCTACGAGCAGTACTTC.